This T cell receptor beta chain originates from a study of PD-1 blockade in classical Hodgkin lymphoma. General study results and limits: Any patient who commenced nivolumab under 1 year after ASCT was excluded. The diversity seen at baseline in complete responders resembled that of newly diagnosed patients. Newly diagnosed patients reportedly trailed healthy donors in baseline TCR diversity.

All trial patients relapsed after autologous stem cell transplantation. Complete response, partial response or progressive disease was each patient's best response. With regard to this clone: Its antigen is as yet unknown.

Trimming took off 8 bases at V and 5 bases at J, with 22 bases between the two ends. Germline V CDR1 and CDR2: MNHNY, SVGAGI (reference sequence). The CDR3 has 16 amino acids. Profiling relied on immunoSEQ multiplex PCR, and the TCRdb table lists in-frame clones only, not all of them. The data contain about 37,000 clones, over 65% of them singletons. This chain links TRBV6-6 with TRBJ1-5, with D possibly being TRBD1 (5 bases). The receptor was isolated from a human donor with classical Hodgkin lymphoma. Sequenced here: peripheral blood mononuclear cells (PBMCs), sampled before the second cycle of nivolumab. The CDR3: CASGDTRRGGDQPQHF. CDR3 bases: TGTGCCAGCGGGGATACTCGTCGGGGAGGGGATCAGCCCCAGCATTTT.